Each of the 28 T cell receptor beta chains below was sequenced from the same sample in a study of T-cell reconstitution after alpha-beta-depleted transplantation in children (dated by TCRdb to the mid-2010s). Libraries were made using PCR. This sample was sequenced with an Illumina HiSeq 2500. To normalize quantification of the TCRbeta repertoire, the TCR libraries were built with molecular barcoding that relied on unique molecular identifiers. The raw public reads went through TCRdb reprocessing: fastp at Q25, MiXCR clone calling, in-frame beta chains kept. All rows with the same CDR3 protein become a single entry with the most common DNA and genes. This sample has approximately 400,000 distinct CDR3 sequences in its table, and 11% of those were observed once. Jointly, the top ten make up about 5% of the sample. The material sequenced was PBMCs from the stem cell graft donor, taken from the stem cell graft. The receptors originated from a human donor who donated a stem cell graft to a child with acute myeloid leukemia.

A few counts support this clonotype. The chain joins TRBV20-1 to TRBJ1-2; 7 bases match TRBD1. Per the germline V gene, CDR1 is DFQATT and CDR2 is SNEGSKA (reference sequence). The trim removed 6 bases at V and 7 bases at J, leaving 11 bases unmatched. The CDR3 extends over 13 amino acids. CDR3 DNA sequence: TGCAGTGCCCCCCCAGGGTCAGGGGGTGGCTACACCTTC. This sequence encodes CSAPPGSGGGYTF.

The chain has TRBV5-8 and TRBJ1-2, with D possibly TRBD1 on 6 matching bases. V was pared by 0 bases and J by 3 bases, with 15 bases between. CDR1 is SGHTS, CDR2 YDEGEE, per germline. The length of the CDR3 is 16 residues. The CDR3 sequence: CASSLDLQGEDYGYTF. In nucleotides, the CDR3 is TGTGCCAGCAGCTTGGATTTACAGGGTGAGGACTATGGCTACACCTTC.

The CDR3 here is CAISEPSGRATEQFF. The CDR3 region has the DNA TGTGCCATCAGTGAGCCGAGCGGGAGGGCCACTGAGCAGTTCTTC. V usage is TRBV10-3 and J usage is TRBJ2-1; 10 bases are a match to TRBD2. V was clipped by 2 bases and J by 9 bases; unmatched bases: 7. The CDR3 totals 15 residues. Per the germline V gene, CDR1 is ENHRY and CDR2 is SYGVKD.

This clonotype was found a few times. This chain connects TRBV12-3 or TRBV12-4 to TRBJ1-3; D gene uncertain. CDR3 length equals 15 residues. Deletions cut 3 bases from V and 2 bases from J, with 11 bases between. Written as DNA, the CDR3 is TGTGCCAGCAGTTTGTGGGGAGTTACTGGAAACACCATATATTTT. This encodes CASSLWGVTGNTIYF.

A few counts support this clonotype. In nucleotides, the CDR3 is TGTGCCAGCAGCGTATTAGGCGAGACTGGGGCCAACGTCCTGACTTTC. Translation: CASSVLGETGANVLTF. The V call is TRBV9, the J call TRBJ2-6; D call uncertain. Germline CDR1 reads SGDLS; CDR2 reads YYNGEE. The CDR3 spans 16 residues. Trimming removed 1 base at V and 2 bases at J, with 10 bases between.

The sample holds a few counts of this clonotype. The chain links TRBV7-2 to TRBJ2-7, with a tentative D call TRBD1 (7 bases). This CDR3 comprises 14 residues. The V gene lost 1 base and the J gene lost 4 bases, with 11 bases spanning the gap. Germline assignment: CDR1 SGHTA and CDR2 FQGNSA. CDR3 region: CASSLDPGGYEQYV. The DNA of the CDR3 is TGTGCCAGCAGCTTAGACCCAGGGGGGTACGAGCAGTACGTC.

This clonotype was counted between two and nine times. The V gene is TRBV9, the J gene TRBJ2-3; 9 bases are a match to TRBD2. Germline-derived CDR1 and CDR2 are SGDLS and YYNGEE. Germline trimming cut 2 bases from V and 0 bases from J; bases unmatched to any gene: 4. This CDR3 comprises 16 residues. This chain's CDR3 is CASSVASGRSTDTQYF. CDR3 sequence (DNA): TGTGCCAGCAGCGTCGCCAGCGGGAGGAGCACAGATACGCAGTATTTT.

This clonotype was observed a handful of times. This sequence joins TRBV20-1 and TRBJ1-1, with D perhaps TRBD1 (5 bases). Germline V CDR1 and CDR2: DFQATT, SNEGSKA (reference sequence). This CDR3 spans 14 amino acids. Trimming pared 5 bases from V and 4 bases from J, leaving 17 bases between. The CDR3 reads CSALDSRGGTEAFF. In DNA form, the CDR3 reads TGCAGTGCTCTAGATTCGAGGGGTGGCACTGAAGCTTTCTTT.

To note about this clonotype: A much bigger clone sits one base away, suggesting this may be a read error. This chain links TRBV6-6 with TRBJ1-2; no reliable D call. The CDR3 length is 13 residues. Germline V lookup: CDR1 MNHNY, CDR2 SVGAGI (reference sequence). CDR3 in amino acids: CVSSYSENYGYTF. In nucleotides, the CDR3 is TGTGTCAGCAGTTATTCGGAGAACTATGGCTACACCTTC.

The rearrangement uses TRBV29-1 and TRBJ2-3; D unclear. V was cut by 7 bases and J by 3 bases, with 14 bases left in between. The CDR3 runs to 13 residues. Germline loops: CDR1 SQVTM, CDR2 ANQGSEA. The CDR3 DNA reads as TGCAGCGCAAAGCCGGAGTGGACAGATACGCAGTATTTT. It yields the protein CSAKPEWTDTQYF.

In its sample, this clonotype was seen many times. This rearrangement joins TRBV5-6 to TRBJ2-5; TRBD1 might be the D (5 bases). The CDR3 runs 14 residues. The ends were cut back, 4 bases at V and 7 bases at J, with 17 bases in the middle. Germline loops: CDR1 SGHDT, CDR2 YYEEEE. CDR3 loop: CASSLTTAPRTQYF. The DNA for the CDR3 is TGTGCCAGCAGCCTTACGACAGCGCCGCGGACCCAGTACTTC.

This clonotype was counted ten times or more. The chain employs TRBV20-1 and TRBJ2-1, with D maybe TRBD1 (6 bases). The CDR3 sequence is 15 residues long. The germline V gene encodes CDR1 DFQATT and CDR2 SNEGSKA (reference sequence). V was shortened by 0 bases and J by 7 bases, with 16 bases between the two germline ends. CDR3 DNA sequence: TGCAGTGCTAGAGATCTCAGGGGTTTGTTAAATGAGCAGTTCTTC. Its translation is CSARDLRGLLNEQFF.

For this clonotype: The junction shows a germline mismatch at one end, possibly a read error. The rearrangement joins TRBV5-1 to TRBJ2-2; 9 positions match TRBD2. The germline gives CDR1 SGHRS, CDR2 YFSETQ. The length of the CDR3 is 18 residues. The CDR3 reads CASSSSIVAGERTGDLFF. As DNA, the CDR3 is TGCGCCAGCAGCAGTTCGATTGTAGCGGGAGAAAGGACCGGGGATCTGTTTTTT.

This CDR3 is CASSPGTGTETQYF. The CDR3 bases are TGCGCCAGCAGCCCGGGGACAGGGACAGAGACCCAGTACTTC. The chain recombines TRBV5-1 with TRBJ2-5, with 9 bases that match TRBD1. V was pared by 4 bases and J by 4 bases, with 5 bases of the junction left unmatched. CDR1 SGHRS and CDR2 YFSETQ come from the germline V gene. The CDR3 runs 14 residues.

The CDR3 protein is CASSVRDTFSSYTF. CDR3 in DNA: TGCGCCAGCAGCGTCCGGGACACCTTTTCTAGCTACACCTTC. This chain joins TRBV5-1 and TRBJ1-2; perhaps TRBD1 as D (6 bases). The CDR3 is 14 residues long. Germline V gene sequence: CDR1 SGHRS, CDR2 YFSETQ. V was trimmed by 4 bases and J by 9 bases, leaving 19 bases between them.

This clonotype has a count of ten or more. V and J are TRBV5-1 and TRBJ1-2; D possibly corresponds to TRBD1 (5 bases). Germline V gene lookup returns CDR1 SGHRS and CDR2 YFSETQ. This CDR3 has 13 amino acids. V lost 4 bases to trimming and J lost 4 bases, with 11 bases between them. The CDR3 protein is CASSPGQVYGYTF. The CDR3 bases are TGCGCCAGCAGCCCCGGACAAGTCTATGGCTACACCTTC.

In this sample, this clonotype turned up a few times. The chain uses TRBV15 and TRBJ1-5; weak D call: TRBD1 (5 bases). The CDR3 loop spans 13 amino acids. Germline V gene sequence: CDR1 LNHNV, CDR2 YYDKDF (reference sequence). V was cut by 6 bases and J by 7 bases, with 13 bases left in between. CDR3 DNA sequence: TGTGCCACCAGTCCCTCCTGGGACCAGCCCCAGCATTTT. It codes for CATSPSWDQPQHF.

The rearrangement links TRBV7-8 to TRBJ2-1; D is possibly TRBD2 (7 bases). The germline gives CDR1 SGHVS, CDR2 FQNEAQ. Trimming pared 9 bases from V and 3 bases from J, leaving 18 bases between. The CDR3 totals 15 residues. The CDR3 nucleotides are TGTGCCAGTCAGATTAGGGAGGGGGTCTACAATGAGCAGTTCTTC. This translates into CASQIREGVYNEQFF.

This clonotype occurred a few times. The CDR3 is CSASGRAVETQYF. CDR3 in DNA: TGCAGTGCTAGCGGGAGGGCCGTGGAGACCCAGTACTTC. The gene calls are TRBV20-1 and TRBJ2-5; 8 nucleotides align to TRBD2. V lost 3 bases to trimming and J lost 5 bases; unmatched junction nucleotides: 5. The V gene's germline CDR1 is DFQATT and CDR2 SNEGSKA (reference sequence). This CDR3 comprises 13 residues.

Only a few counts were recorded for this clonotype. This chain joins TRBV5-1 and TRBJ2-1; no definite D call. Germline V CDR1 and CDR2: SGHRS, YFSETQ. Trimming took 4 bases from V and 6 from J, leaving 11 bases between them. This CDR3 region has 13 residues. The CDR3 sequence: CASSPMNRNEQFF. The CDR3 DNA follows: TGCGCCAGCAGCCCAATGAATCGCAATGAGCAGTTCTTC.

This clonotype has a handful of counts. The rearrangement joins TRBV20-1 to TRBJ1-4; a weak D match, TRBD1 (6 bases). Trimming pared 3 bases from V and 4 bases from J, leaving 12 bases between. Germline V gene data show CDR1 as DFQATT and CDR2 as SNEGSKA (reference sequence). The CDR3 spans 14 residues. The CDR3 region has the DNA TGCAGTGCTAGTGCGGGACACCTTAATGAAAAACTGTTTTTT. Amino acids: CSASAGHLNEKLFF.

This clonotype occurred many times. The V call is TRBV7-9, the J call TRBJ2-5; 7 bases line up with TRBD1. Germline V gene data show CDR1 as SEHNR and CDR2 as FQNEAQ (reference sequence). The J segment lost 4 bases and the V segment lost 5 bases, leaving 4 bases of the junction unmatched. The CDR3 consists of 13 residues. CDR3 nucleotides: TGTGCCAGCAGCACAGGGGTGCGAGAGACCCAGTACTTC. This translates into CASSTGVRETQYF.

This chain connects TRBV5-6 to TRBJ2-5; perhaps TRBD1 as D (5 bases). Germline V gene data show CDR1 as SGHDT and CDR2 as YYEEEE. CDR3 size: 16 residues. V dropped 4 bases and J dropped 5 bases, with 21 bases sitting between them. The CDR3 is CASSPTGRVLGETQYF. Here the CDR3 DNA reads TGTGCCAGCAGCCCCACCGGCAGGGTCCTCGGGGAGACCCAGTACTTC.

V is TRBV13 and J is TRBJ1-4; possibly TRBD1 for D (5 bases). This CDR3 comprises 17 residues. V shed 5 bases and J shed 0 bases, with 16 bases lying between them. CDR1 PRHDT and CDR2 FYEKMQ come from the germline V gene (reference sequence). DNA for the CDR3: TGTGCCAGCAGCATACGGACAAGTCTCGCAACTAATGAAAAACTGTTTTTT. Translating it yields CASSIRTSLATNEKLFF.

This clonotype was detected a few times. The V and J genes are TRBV5-1 and TRBJ2-7; D gene uncertain. V dropped 0 bases and J dropped 5 bases, with 6 bases sitting between them. Germline V CDR1 and CDR2: SGHRS, YFSETQ. The CDR3 totals 12 residues. CDR3 amino acids: CASSLEPHEQYF. The DNA of the CDR3 is TGCGCCAGCAGCTTGGAGCCCCACGAGCAGTACTTC.

This clonotype was recorded a few times. The chain uses TRBV9 and TRBJ1-4; D gene uncertain. This CDR3 has 14 residues. Germline values: CDR1 SGDLS, CDR2 YYNGEE. The germline V and J ends were trimmed by 0 bases and 8 bases, with 11 bases remaining between them. The CDR3 nucleotides read TGTGCCAGCAGCGTAGGAGGAAGAGGGGAAAAACTGTTTTTT. This sequence encodes CASSVGGRGEKLFF. The variable domain in full, with the rest retrieved from reference TRBV9 and TRBJ1-4, is DSGVTQTPKHLITATGQRVTLRCSPRSGDLSVYWYQQSLDQGLQFLIQYYNGEERAKGNILERFSAQQFPDLHSELNLSSLELGDSALYFCASSVGGRGEKLFFGSGTQLSVL.

This clonotype was picked up many times. This rearrangement joins TRBV5-1 to TRBJ2-7; 8 bases map to TRBD2. V was clipped by 1 base and J by 1 base; unmatched bases: 10. This CDR3 has 17 residues. Germline CDR1 is SGHRS and CDR2 is YFSETQ. Here the CDR3 DNA reads TGCGCCAGCAGCTTGCGTACTAGCGGACCTGATTCCTACGAGCAGTACTTC. This encodes CASSLRTSGPDSYEQYF.

The rearrangement links TRBV5-5 to TRBJ2-1; possible D gene TRBD1, 6 bases. Germline V gives CDR1 SGHKS, CDR2 YYEKEE (reference sequence). The CDR3 covers 16 residues. V was pared by 5 bases and J by 0 bases, with 15 bases between. The CDR3 spells CASRTTGTHSYNEQFF. CDR3 sequence (DNA): TGTGCCAGCAGAACCACCGGGACACACTCCTACAATGAGCAGTTCTTC.